These 17 T cell receptor beta chains were sequenced from one sample in a study of blood T cell repertoires in COVID-19 (dated by TCRdb to 2020 to 2022). Library preparation employed the immunoSEQ multiplex PCR assay. Imported from immuneACCESS, the table was reduced by TCRdb to in-frame sequences with V and J called. These copies leave out some clones; in studies compared against another copy, an unresolved V gene accounts for under half, and the cause of the remainder is not known. For this sample there are about 140,000 clones; about nine tenths appear just once. Of the sample, 0.9% to 0.95% falls within the top ten clones. The sample taken for sequencing was peripheral blood. These receptors were taken from a woman aged 45-65 years with acute or convalescent COVID-19.

This clone was recorded once. This chain links TRBV3-1 (or the pseudogene TRBV3-2) with TRBJ1-2, with a tentative D call TRBD1 (6 bases). The CDR3 consists of 17 residues. The V end lost 0 bases, the J end lost 3 bases, and 17 bases lay between the germline ends. Germline-derived CDR1 and CDR2 are LGHDT and YNNKEL (reference sequence). The DNA of the CDR3 is TGTGCCAGCAGCCAAGAACCGTATCGGACAGCCCACTATGGCTACACCTTC. Amino acids: CASSQEPYRTAHYGYTF.

The chain couples TRBV21-1 to TRBJ1-3; the tabulated D call, TRBD1, remains unverified against the DNA. TRBV21-1 is noted as a pseudogene. The CDR3 runs to 16 residues. The CDR3 here is CASSGDRGRGGNTIYF. The CDR3 nucleotides are TGTGCCAGCAGCGGGGACAGGGGTAGAGGTGGAAACACCATATATTTT.

This chain connects TRBV9 to TRBJ2-7, with D possibly being TRBD2 (6 bases). Germline CDR1 is SGDLS and CDR2 is YYNGEE. Trimming pared 3 bases from V and 5 bases from J, leaving 12 bases between. This CDR3 is built from 13 residues. The CDR3 sequence is CASSGGVRDEQYF. The CDR3 DNA sequence: TGTGCCAGCAGCGGCGGGGTACGCGACGAGCAGTACTTC.

The chain recombines TRBV19 with TRBJ1-6, with TRBD1 matching over 8 bases. The CDR3 length is 15 residues. Trimming took 4 bases from V and 7 from J; bases not matched to a gene: 6. Germline loops: CDR1 LNHDA, CDR2 SQIVND (reference sequence). This chain's CDR3 is CASSTRQGLNSPLHF. CDR3 in DNA: TGTGCCAGTAGTACTCGACAGGGGCTCAATTCACCCCTCCACTTT.

The chain employs TRBV6-1 and TRBJ2-2; D is ambiguous. V lost 1 base to trimming and J lost 4 bases, with 7 bases between them. The CDR3 totals 14 residues. Germline CDR1 reads MNHNS; CDR2 reads SASEGT. The CDR3 nucleotides read TGTGCCAGCAGTGAAGTGTGGAGCACCGGGGAGCTGTTTTTT. It specifies CASSEVWSTGELFF.

This chain joins TRBV6-2 or TRBV6-3 and TRBJ2-6; D is unresolved. CDR3 length: 17 residues. Germline CDR1 MNHEY, CDR2 SVGEGT. Trimming pared 0 bases from V and 0 bases from J, leaving 9 bases between. The CDR3 loop is CASSYSPPYSGANVLTF. CDR3 sequence (DNA): TGTGCCAGCAGTTACTCGCCACCCTACTCTGGGGCCAACGTCCTGACTTTC.

This rearrangement joins TRBV28 to TRBJ1-5; no clear D. The CDR3 is 13 residues long. V dropped 5 bases and J dropped 0 bases, with 5 bases sitting between them. Germline CDR1 reads MDHEN; CDR2 reads SYDVKM. Here the CDR3 DNA reads TGTGCCAGCAGTATAAATAGCAATCAGCCCCAGCATTTT. It yields the protein CASSINSNQPQHF.

V usage is TRBV6-4 and J usage is TRBJ1-5; TRBD1 is a possible D gene (5 bases). Germline V gives CDR1 MRHNA, CDR2 SNTAGT. The CDR3 spans 14 residues. The V gene lost 1 base and the J gene lost 5 bases, with 9 bases spanning the gap. The chain's CDR3 is CASSDFQGHQPQHF. CDR3 DNA: TGTGCCAGCAGTGACTTTCAGGGCCATCAGCCCCAGCATTTT.

CDR3 DNA: TGTGCCAGCAGCCTGTCTAGCGTTCCCACAGATACGCAGTATTTT. Its protein product is CASSLSSVPTDTQYF. The rearrangement uses TRBV7-2 and TRBJ2-3, with D maybe TRBD2 (6 bases). This CDR3 comprises 15 residues. Germline loops: CDR1 SGHTA, CDR2 FQGNSA. V was clipped by 5 bases and J by 2 bases, with 14 bases between them.

CDR3 in amino acids: CASSRTGDGGELFF. CDR3 in DNA: TGTGCCAGCAGTCGGACAGGGGACGGCGGGGAGCTGTTTTTT. The J gene is TRBJ2-2, the V gene TRBV6-5, with 9 bases lining up with TRBD1. This CDR3 has 14 amino acids. With V trimmed by 5 bases and J by 7 bases, 5 bases remained unmatched. CDR1 and CDR2 from the germline V gene are MNHEY and SVGAGI.

The chain has TRBV3-1 (or the pseudogene TRBV3-2) and TRBJ2-3; a weak D match, TRBD1 (6 bases). The CDR3 has 19 residues. With 1 base removed from V and 0 bases from J, the gap between germline ends came to 20 bases. Germline values: CDR1 LGHDT, CDR2 YNNKEL (reference sequence). CDR3 sequence reads: CASSQARRGPIDSTDTQYF. In DNA, the CDR3 is TGTGCCAGCAGCCAAGCCCGCAGGGGCCCTATAGATAGCACAGATACGCAGTATTTT.

Only one count was recorded for this clone. The chain has TRBV5-1 and TRBJ2-1; TRBD2 aligns across 8 bases. J lost 7 bases, V lost 0 bases, and 6 bases had no gene match. Germline values: CDR1 SGHRS, CDR2 YFSETQ. The CDR3 has 15 amino acids. The CDR3 loop is CASSLDSGMGNEQFF. CDR3 DNA sequence: TGCGCCAGCAGCTTGGATAGCGGGATGGGAAATGAGCAGTTCTTC.

This clone turned up a few times. CDR3: CASTDRGIDHRAFF. DNA of the CDR3: TGTGCCAGTACGGACAGGGGGATTGATCATCGGGCTTTCTTT. The chain recombines TRBV19 with TRBJ1-1, with TRBD1 matching over 10 bases. CDR3 length: 14 residues. Trimming took 7 bases from V and 11 from J; bases not matched to a gene: 13. Germline loops: CDR1 LNHDA, CDR2 SQIVND (reference sequence). Complete variable domain (other parts from reference TRBV19 and TRBJ1-1): DGGITQSPKYLFRKEGQNVTLSCEQNLNHDAMYWYRQDPGQGLRLIYYSQIVNDFQKGDIAEGYSVSREKKESFPLTVTSAQKNPTAFYLCASTDRGIDHRAFFGQGTRLTVV.

This clone was seen once. The genes are TRBV10-1 and TRBJ2-7; 8 bases map to TRBD1. Germline lookup yields CDR1 WNHNN and CDR2 SYGVQD (reference sequence). Trimming cost V 2 bases and J 3 bases; bases outside gene matches: 0. This CDR3 region has 13 residues. CDR3 sequence (DNA): TGCGCCAGCAGTGAGGACAGGGGCTACGAGCAGTACTTC. Its translation: CASSEDRGYEQYF.

The chain uses TRBV7-7 and TRBJ2-1; 12 bases align to TRBD2. V shed 4 bases and J 7 bases; nucleotides not matched to a gene: 5. The germline CDR1 and CDR2 sequences are SSHAT and FNYEAQ (reference sequence). This CDR3 contains 15 residues. The CDR3 DNA is TGTGCCAGCAGCTCTCGACTAGCGGGGGAGAATGAGCAGTTCTTC. This gives the protein CASSSRLAGENEQFF.

The J gene is TRBJ1-2, the V gene TRBV6-5; 8 bases agree with TRBD1. Losses at the gene ends were 7 bases for V and 4 bases for J; bases not matched to a gene: 8. This CDR3 has 14 amino acids. Germline V gives CDR1 MNHEY, CDR2 SVGAGI. The CDR3, as DNA: TGTGCCAGCACCAATACAGGGGGAGTCTATGGCTACACCTTC. Encoded protein: CASTNTGGVYGYTF.

The V gene is TRBV13, the J gene TRBJ2-1, with TRBD2 as a possible D gene (5 bases). The CDR3 has 16 amino acids. CDR1 and CDR2 (germline): PRHDT, FYEKMQ (reference sequence). V dropped 5 bases and J dropped 4 bases, with 18 bases sitting between them. CDR3 sequence: CASSTRGGASYNEQFF. CDR3 DNA sequence: TGTGCCAGCAGCACCCGGGGTGGAGCCTCTTACAATGAGCAGTTCTTC.